This T cell receptor beta chain was identified in a study of blood T cells in healthy people across ages. Study-wide results and caveats: The study found more naive CD4+ cells and higher diversity in long-lived than aged donors.

The sample providers were healthy Caucasian people from Russia, aged roughly 6 to 95. Each sample yielded at least 7 million isolated PBMCs. This clonotype was picked up a small number of times. Its antigen is still unknown. The V end was cut by 6 bases, the J end by 8 bases, with 14 bases between. Germline V gene lookup returns CDR1 SEHNR and CDR2 FQNEAQ (reference sequence). The CDR3 consists of 13 residues. Primed by a sample-barcoded 5' primer and a J-beta primer mix, a second PCR proceeded for about 6 to 12 cycles. MiXCR was run by TCRdb on the 5' RACE reads, yielding one entry per CDR3 protein. The table records about 1.6 million distinct CDR3 sequences, 30% to 40% of them present only once.

The sequence came from a woman in her 30s in good health. The genes are TRBV7-9 and TRBJ2-1, with D unresolved. Sequencing was done on a sample of blood. CDR3 sequence: CASSLISSDEQFF. CDR3 in DNA: TGTGCCAGCAGTTTGATAAGCAGCGATGAGCAGTTCTTC.